A selection of T cell receptor beta chains follows, all from one sample in a study of blood T cell repertoires in COVID-19. The assay was immunoSEQ multiplex PCR, and TCRdb's table has in-frame clones only and misses some. The table records 200,000 to 250,000 clones, approximately 84% of them present only once. Sequencing was done on a sample of peripheral blood. The receptors here all came from a woman between 50 and 59 years old with active or convalescent COVID-19. Both conserved end residues are part of each CDR3. The D gene is left open where the match is weak. Size is omitted from some rows. Given values are once, few, many or a class for expanded clones.

j_call: TRBJ1-5; clone_size: .; v_call: TRBV5-4; d_call: .; cdr3_nt: TGTGCCAGCAGCTTGGACAGACAGCCCCAGCATTTT; cdr3_aa: CASSLDRQPQHF
j_call: TRBJ2-7; clone_size: .; v_call: TRBV20-1; d_call: .; cdr3_nt: TGCAGTGCTAGTGGCATTAGCGGAACCTACGAGCAGTACTTC; cdr3_aa: CSASGISGTYEQYF
j_call: TRBJ2-3; clone_size: .; v_call: TRBV11-2; d_call: TRBD2; cdr3_nt: TGTGCCAGCAGCTTAGTGGCGGGAGCCGTTTATACGCAGTATTTT; cdr3_aa: CASSLVAGAVYTQYF
j_call: TRBJ2-1; clone_size: once; v_call: TRBV2; d_call: TRBD2; cdr3_nt: TGTGCCAGCAGTGTTTTAGCGGGGGGTACTGAGCAGTTCTTC; cdr3_aa: CASSVLAGGTEQFF
j_call: TRBJ1-2; clone_size: .; v_call: TRBV5-6; d_call: .; cdr3_nt: TGTGCCAGCAGCTCGGACCGAGGGTATGGCTACACCTTC; cdr3_aa: CASSSDRGYGYTF
j_call: TRBJ2-4; clone_size: once; v_call: TRBV6-1; d_call: .; cdr3_nt: TGTGCCAGCAGTGAAGCGGGCCCCCTACGCAGCCTAAACATTCAGTACTTC; cdr3_aa: CASSEAGPLRSLNIQYF
j_call: TRBJ1-4; clone_size: .; v_call: TRBV29-1; d_call: .; cdr3_nt: TGCAGCGTGTCGACCGGAGGGGCTAATGAAAAACTGTTTTTT; cdr3_aa: CSVSTGGANEKLFF
j_call: TRBJ2-5; clone_size: .; v_call: TRBV28; d_call: TRBD1; cdr3_nt: TGTGCCAGCATTTCAGGGGGCCAAGAGACCCAGTACTTC; cdr3_aa: CASISGGQETQYF
j_call: TRBJ2-7; clone_size: few; v_call: TRBV10-3; d_call: TRBD2; cdr3_nt: TGTGCCATCAGTGGCGAAACTAGCGGGACCTACGAGCAGTACTTC; cdr3_aa: CAISGETSGTYEQYF
j_call: TRBJ2-7; clone_size: .; v_call: TRBV5-4; d_call: TRBD2; cdr3_nt: TGTGCCAGCAGCCGGGGGACTAGCGTTTACTACGAGCAGTACTTC; cdr3_aa: CASSRGTSVYYEQYF
j_call: TRBJ1-1; clone_size: few; v_call: TRBV28; d_call: .; cdr3_nt: TGTGCCAGCAGTCCTCCACAGGGTTGGACTGAAGCTTTCTTT; cdr3_aa: CASSPPQGWTEAFF
j_call: TRBJ2-2; clone_size: .; v_call: TRBV4-1; d_call: TRBD1; cdr3_nt: TGCGCCAGCAGCCAGGCCGGGACAGGGAACACCGGGGAGCTGTTTTTT; cdr3_aa: CASSQAGTGNTGELFF
j_call: TRBJ1-5; clone_size: .; v_call: TRBV5-6; d_call: TRBD1; cdr3_nt: TGTGCCAGCAGCCCGGGACAGGGAATCAGCAATCAGCCCCAGCATTTT; cdr3_aa: CASSPGQGISNQPQHF
j_call: TRBJ1-1; clone_size: .; v_call: TRBV6-5; d_call: .; cdr3_nt: TGTGCCAGCAGAGCTAGAGTAGGTATAACTGAAGCTTTCTTT; cdr3_aa: CASRARVGITEAFF
j_call: TRBJ2-7; clone_size: .; v_call: TRBV7-9; d_call: TRBD1; cdr3_nt: TGTGCCAGCAGCCATTACAGGGGCGAGCAGTACTTC; cdr3_aa: CASSHYRGEQYF
j_call: TRBJ2-7; clone_size: .; v_call: TRBV10-3; d_call: TRBD1; cdr3_nt: TGTGCCATCAGTGAGGGACAGGGGTCAGGCGAGCAGTACTTC; cdr3_aa: CAISEGQGSGEQYF
j_call: TRBJ1-6; clone_size: .; v_call: TRBV7-8; d_call: TRBD1; cdr3_nt: TGTGCCAGCAGCTTGACAGGGCTGGGGTCACCCCTCCACTTT; cdr3_aa: CASSLTGLGSPLHF
j_call: TRBJ1-2; clone_size: .; v_call: TRBV4-1; d_call: .; cdr3_nt: TGCGCCAGCAGCCAAGAAAGAGAGTATGGCTACACCTTC; cdr3_aa: CASSQEREYGYTF
j_call: TRBJ2-7; clone_size: .; v_call: TRBV6-5; d_call: TRBD1; cdr3_nt: TGTGCCAGCAGTCGGAGCGGGACAGGGTACTTCGAGCAGTACTTC; cdr3_aa: CASSRSGTGYFEQYF
j_call: TRBJ1-1; clone_size: .; v_call: TRBV19; d_call: .; cdr3_nt: TGTGCCAGTAGTAGGGGGGATATCTTAAGAGTAAACACTGAAGCTTTCTTT; cdr3_aa: CASSRGDILRVNTEAFF
j_call: TRBJ1-3; clone_size: .; v_call: TRBV3-1/TRBV3-2; d_call: TRBD1; cdr3_nt: TGTGCCAGCAGCCAAGGGACAGGCTCTGGAAACACCATATATTTT; cdr3_aa: CASSQGTGSGNTIYF
j_call: TRBJ2-3; clone_size: .; v_call: TRBV5-1; d_call: TRBD2; cdr3_nt: TGCGCCAGCAGCCCGGTAGCGGGGAGCACAGATACGCAGTATTTT; cdr3_aa: CASSPVAGSTDTQYF
j_call: TRBJ2-1; clone_size: .; v_call: TRBV2; d_call: .; cdr3_nt: TGTGCCAGCAAGACAGGTTCCTACAATGAGCAGTTCTTC; cdr3_aa: CASKTGSYNEQFF
j_call: TRBJ2-1; clone_size: .; v_call: TRBV2; d_call: TRBD2; cdr3_nt: TGTGCCAGCGGGGCGGGAGGAACCTACAATGAGCAGTTCTTC; cdr3_aa: CASGAGGTYNEQFF
j_call: TRBJ1-2; clone_size: .; v_call: TRBV28; d_call: .; cdr3_nt: TGTGCCAGCTATCAAGTCGGGGGCTACACCTTC; cdr3_aa: CASYQVGGYTF
j_call: TRBJ1-6; clone_size: few; v_call: TRBV19; d_call: .; cdr3_nt: TGTGCCAGTACCCCCGGGGGATCCCGGGTTAATTCACCCCTCCACTTT; cdr3_aa: CASTPGGSRVNSPLHF
j_call: TRBJ1-3; clone_size: .; v_call: TRBV10-2; d_call: .; cdr3_nt: TGCGCCAGCAGTACGAGTAACACCATATATTTT; cdr3_aa: CASSTSNTIYF
j_call: TRBJ1-1; clone_size: .; v_call: TRBV5-1; d_call: .; cdr3_nt: TGCGCCAGCAGTAAAGACTGGAACACTGAAGCTTTCTTT; cdr3_aa: CASSKDWNTEAFF
j_call: TRBJ1-1; clone_size: .; v_call: TRBV29-1; d_call: .; cdr3_nt: TGCAGCGTTGAGCGGTACCAGGGTATGACTGAAGCTTTCTTT; cdr3_aa: CSVERYQGMTEAFF
j_call: TRBJ2-7; clone_size: .; v_call: TRBV12-5; d_call: .; cdr3_nt: TGTGCTAGTGGTTTGGCCAGCGGGTACGAGCAGTACTTC; cdr3_aa: CASGLASGYEQYF
j_call: TRBJ1-1; clone_size: .; v_call: TRBV9; d_call: .; cdr3_nt: TGTGCCAGCAGCGTAGGCAGTTCCCTGGGCGCTGAAGCTTTCTTT; cdr3_aa: CASSVGSSLGAEAFF
j_call: TRBJ1-4; clone_size: .; v_call: TRBV29-1; d_call: TRBD1; cdr3_nt: TGCAGCGTCGGACAGGTCGAAAAACTGTTTTTT; cdr3_aa: CSVGQVEKLFF
j_call: TRBJ1-2; clone_size: .; v_call: TRBV20-1; d_call: TRBD1; cdr3_nt: TGCAGTGCTAGTGGACAGGGGGCCAACTATGGCTACACCTTC; cdr3_aa: CSASGQGANYGYTF
j_call: TRBJ2-2; clone_size: .; v_call: TRBV7-2; d_call: .; cdr3_nt: TGTGCCAGCAGTCCGAGGGCGGGGAGGGGGGAGCTGTTTTTT; cdr3_aa: CASSPRAGRGELFF
j_call: TRBJ1-5; clone_size: .; v_call: TRBV2; d_call: TRBD1; cdr3_nt: TGTGCCAGCATTAGGGGGACAGGGCAGCCCCAGCATTTT; cdr3_aa: CASIRGTGQPQHF
j_call: TRBJ2-5; clone_size: .; v_call: TRBV7-3; d_call: .; cdr3_nt: TGTGCCAGCAGCTTAGCGAACCAAGAGACCCAGTACTTC; cdr3_aa: CASSLANQETQYF
j_call: TRBJ1-2; clone_size: .; v_call: TRBV21-1; d_call: .; cdr3_nt: TGTGCCAGCAGCAAAGAAGACAGGGAGCGGGACTATGGCTACACCTTC; cdr3_aa: CASSKEDRERDYGYTF
j_call: TRBJ2-1; clone_size: .; v_call: TRBV7-2; d_call: TRBD2; cdr3_nt: TGTGCCAGCAGCTTAGGCCTTAGCGGGAGTCCGCCGTTCTTC; cdr3_aa: CASSLGLSGSPPFF
j_call: TRBJ2-7; clone_size: .; v_call: TRBV11-2; d_call: TRBD2; cdr3_nt: TGTGCCAGCAGGCCCGGGACTAGCGTCACCTACGAGCAGTACTTC; cdr3_aa: CASRPGTSVTYEQYF
j_call: TRBJ1-4; clone_size: .; v_call: TRBV3-1/TRBV3-2; d_call: .; cdr3_nt: TGTGCCAGCAGGGGGCGGGAGGGACCTAATGAAAAACTGTTTTTT; cdr3_aa: CASRGREGPNEKLFF
j_call: TRBJ2-2; clone_size: .; v_call: TRBV28; d_call: TRBD1; cdr3_nt: TGTGCCAGCAGTTCAGCAGGGGGCCCCGGGGAGCTGTTTTTT; cdr3_aa: CASSSAGGPGELFF
j_call: TRBJ1-2; clone_size: .; v_call: TRBV6-5; d_call: .; cdr3_nt: TGTGCCAGCAGTTATTTAGTTTCAGAGGACTATGGCTACACCTTC; cdr3_aa: CASSYLVSEDYGYTF
j_call: TRBJ1-2; clone_size: .; v_call: TRBV13; d_call: .; cdr3_nt: TGTGCCAGCAGCTTAAGCGGGGGGCCCAACTATGGCTACACCTTC; cdr3_aa: CASSLSGGPNYGYTF
j_call: TRBJ1-2; clone_size: .; v_call: TRBV5-4; d_call: .; cdr3_nt: TGTGCCAGCAGCTTATTACAGGGTTCTTATGGCTACACCTTC; cdr3_aa: CASSLLQGSYGYTF
j_call: TRBJ2-7; clone_size: .; v_call: TRBV20-1; d_call: .; cdr3_nt: TGCAGTGCTAGTCGGCGGGATTACCCCTACGAGCAGTACTTC; cdr3_aa: CSASRRDYPYEQYF
j_call: TRBJ1-2; clone_size: .; v_call: TRBV7-9; d_call: .; cdr3_nt: TGTGCCAGCAGCTCGGACTATGGCTACACCTTC; cdr3_aa: CASSSDYGYTF
j_call: TRBJ1-1; clone_size: .; v_call: TRBV19; d_call: TRBD1; cdr3_nt: TGTGCCAGTAGGCGCACAGGGGTCAACACTGAAGCTTTCTTT; cdr3_aa: CASRRTGVNTEAFF
j_call: TRBJ2-5; clone_size: .; v_call: TRBV11-2; d_call: TRBD2; cdr3_nt: TGTGCCAGCAGCTTAGTTGGGAGGGAAGCGACCCAGTACTTC; cdr3_aa: CASSLVGREATQYF
j_call: TRBJ1-2; clone_size: once; v_call: TRBV5-6; d_call: .; cdr3_nt: TGTGCCAGCAGGCAGGACAGTAGCTATGGCTACACCTTC; cdr3_aa: CASRQDSSYGYTF
j_call: TRBJ2-2; clone_size: .; v_call: TRBV18; d_call: .; cdr3_nt: TGTGCCAGCTCACCACCGGGGGGAATCGGGGAGCTGTTTTTT; cdr3_aa: CASSPPGGIGELFF
j_call: TRBJ1-4; clone_size: .; v_call: TRBV2; d_call: TRBD1; cdr3_nt: TGTGCCAGCAATATACAGGGGGGGAATGAAAAACTGTTTTTT; cdr3_aa: CASNIQGGNEKLFF
j_call: TRBJ1-6; clone_size: many; v_call: TRBV7-2; d_call: .; cdr3_nt: TGTGCCAGCAGCTTTCAGGGATGGGATTCACCCCTCCACTTT; cdr3_aa: CASSFQGWDSPLHF
j_call: TRBJ1-2; clone_size: .; v_call: TRBV7-2; d_call: TRBD1; cdr3_nt: TGTGCCAGCAGCAGGGGACAGGGGTATGGCTACACCTTC; cdr3_aa: CASSRGQGYGYTF
j_call: TRBJ2-1; clone_size: few; v_call: TRBV28; d_call: TRBD2; cdr3_nt: TGTGCCACTTCCGGAACTCGGACTAGCGGCCCTAAGGGCCTCTACAATGAGCAGTTCTTC; cdr3_aa: CATSGTRTSGPKGLYNEQFF
j_call: TRBJ2-1; clone_size: .; v_call: TRBV5-1; d_call: TRBD2; cdr3_nt: TGCGCCAGCAGCTTTCTAGCGGGGGGCCTCAATGAGCAGTTCTTC; cdr3_aa: CASSFLAGGLNEQFF